These 23 T cell receptor beta chains share one sample of origin, sequenced in a study of tissue T cells after allogeneic stem cell transplantation. Measured with immunoSEQ multiplex PCR; TCRdb has only the in-frame clones, and not every one. The data contain more than 9,000 clones, approximately 70% of them singletons. The sequencing used tissue from the stomach, collected at autopsy. Source of these receptors: a male donor at least 60 years old with lung cancer.

This sequence joins TRBV19 and TRBJ1-2; D may be TRBD1 (5 bases). This CDR3 has 13 residues. Trimming took off 3 bases at V and 4 bases at J, with 9 bases between the two ends. Germline V gene data show CDR1 as LNHDA and CDR2 as SQIVND (reference sequence). CDR3 nucleotides: TGTGCCAGTAGTATTGGGACCGCCTATGGCTACACCTTC. Its protein is CASSIGTAYGYTF.

The chain couples TRBV18 to TRBJ2-1; 10 bases agree with TRBD2. V shed 6 bases, J shed 8 bases, and the junction held 10 bases outside the gene matches. Germline V gives CDR1 KGHSH, CDR2 LQKENI. CDR3 size: 15 residues. CDR3 sequence: CASSSASGRGDEQFF. The CDR3 nucleotides read TGTGCCAGCTCCTCCGCTAGCGGGAGAGGCGATGAGCAGTTCTTC. The full variable domain, rest sourced from reference TRBV18 and TRBJ2-1, is NAGVMQNPRHLVRRRGQEARLRCSPMKGHSHVYWYRQLPEEGLKFMVYLQKENIIDESGMPKERFSAEFPKEGPSILRIQQVVRGDSAAYFCASSSASGRGDEQFFGPGTRLTVL.

This chain links TRBV2 with TRBJ2-7; D is unresolved. Germline lookup yields CDR1 SNHLY and CDR2 FYNNEI. The CDR3 totals 14 residues. Trimming took off 10 bases at V and 4 bases at J, with 20 bases between the two ends. The CDR3 is CAMVMQSLSYEQYF. In nucleotides, the CDR3 is TGTGCCATGGTTATGCAGAGCCTATCGTACGAGCAGTACTTC.

By share, this clone ranks as large. The chain employs TRBV6-5 and TRBJ2-7; TRBD2 aligns across 9 bases. Trimming removed 0 bases from V and 7 bases from J; junction bases left unmatched: 7. Germline loops: CDR1 MNHEY, CDR2 SVGAGI. The CDR3 length is 15 residues. As DNA, the CDR3 is TGTGCCAGCAGTTACTCGCGGCGGGGGGGCAGTGAGCAGTACTTC. This translates into CASSYSRRGGSEQYF.

The chain couples TRBV11-1 to TRBJ1-2; D gene unclear. CDR1 and CDR2 from the germline V gene are SGHAT and FQDESV (reference sequence). CDR3 length: 13 residues. The ends were cut back, 1 base at V and 8 bases at J, with 11 bases in the middle. The CDR3 spells CASSLEGFRGYTF. Here the CDR3 DNA reads TGTGCCAGCAGCTTAGAAGGGTTCCGCGGCTACACCTTC.

Only a few counts were recorded for this clone. The genes are TRBV2 and TRBJ2-2, with D maybe TRBD1 (6 bases). The V end lost 8 bases, the J end lost 9 bases, and 13 bases lay between the germline ends. There are 12 residues in the CDR3. Germline CDR1 is SNHLY and CDR2 is FYNNEI. CDR3 amino acids: CASRQGLWELFF. DNA of the CDR3: TGTGCCAGCCGGCAGGGGTTATGGGAGCTGTTTTTT.

The count of this clone is one. This sequence joins TRBV6-2 or TRBV6-3 and TRBJ2-3; 7 nucleotides align to TRBD1. The CDR3 is 18 residues long. V lost 2 bases and J lost 4; bases outside the gene matches: 15. Germline V gives CDR1 MNHEY, CDR2 SVGEGT. The CDR3 region has the DNA TGTGCCAGCAGTTACGACGCTACAGGGGTTTCCCCCGCAGATACGCAGTATTTT. Translating gives CASSYDATGVSPADTQYF.

This chain uses TRBV19 with TRBJ2-2; 10 nucleotides agree with TRBD1. Unmatched junction bases numbered 4, after V lost 5 bases and J lost 1 base. There are 16 residues in the CDR3. CDR1 and CDR2 from the germline V gene are LNHDA and SQIVND (reference sequence). CDR3 residues: CASSAWDRGNTGELFF. Here the CDR3 DNA reads TGTGCCAGTAGTGCCTGGGACAGGGGGAACACCGGGGAGCTGTTTTTT. The complete variable domain, with remaining parts taken from reference TRBV19 and TRBJ2-2, reads DGGITQSPKYLFRKEGQNVTLSCEQNLNHDAMYWYRQDPGQGLRLIYYSQIVNDFQKGDIAEGYSVSREKKESFPLTVTSAQKNPTAFYLCASSAWDRGNTGELFFGEGSRLTVL.

In this sample, this clone turned up once. The rearrangement links TRBV7-8 to TRBJ1-1, with D possibly TRBD1 on 6 matching bases. Germline loops: CDR1 SGHVS, CDR2 FQNEAQ. This CDR3 contains 11 residues. The germline V and J ends were trimmed by 5 bases and 10 bases, with 11 bases remaining between them. The CDR3 protein is CASSRGTLAFF. The CDR3 DNA sequence: TGTGCCAGCAGCCGCGGGACACTAGCTTTCTTT.

This clone was picked up a small number of times. The chain employs TRBV4-3 and TRBJ2-1; TRBD1 matches 8 bases. Germline V gene data show CDR1 as LGHNA and CDR2 as YSLEER. Unmatched junction bases numbered 5, after V lost 0 bases and J lost 4 bases. The CDR3 is made up of 16 amino acids. The CDR3 region is CASSQDGQGAYNEQFF. The CDR3 nucleotides are TGCGCCAGCAGCCAAGATGGGCAGGGGGCTTACAATGAGCAGTTCTTC.

A few counts support this clone. The rearrangement links TRBV5-1 to TRBJ1-3, with a tentative D call TRBD1 (6 bases). Trimming took 4 bases from V and 0 from J, leaving 11 bases between them. The CDR3 sequence is 15 residues long. Per the germline V gene, CDR1 is SGHRS and CDR2 is YFSETQ. The CDR3 DNA sequence: TGCGCCAGCAGCCTAGGACAGATCTCTGGAAACACCATATATTTT. Protein: CASSLGQISGNTIYF.

Notes on this clone: The junction shows a germline mismatch at one end, possibly a read error. The chain links TRBV18 to TRBJ1-1; possibly TRBD1 for D (6 bases). The CDR3 covers 14 residues. Germline V gene sequence: CDR1 KGHSH, CDR2 LQKENI. In nucleotides, the CDR3 is TGTGCCAGCTCACCATCTGTGGGACAAGCTGATGCTTTCTTT. It yields the protein CASSPSVGQADAFF.

This chain connects TRBV7-9 to TRBJ1-6; possible D gene TRBD1, 5 bases. Germline CDR1 reads SEHNR; CDR2 reads FQNEAQ (reference sequence). V shed 5 bases and J shed 7 bases, with 12 bases lying between them. CDR3 length: 14 residues. The CDR3 loop is CASSRGEGNSPLHF. For the CDR3, the DNA is TGTGCCAGCAGCCGGGGGGAAGGGAATTCACCCCTCCACTTT.

V and J are TRBV21-1 and TRBJ2-4; no DNA check was done on the table's D call, TRBD1. TRBV21-1 is deemed a pseudogene. The CDR3 contains 15 residues. DNA of the CDR3: TGTGCCAGCAGCAAAGACAGGGATGGCAAAAACATTCAGTACTTC. This gives the protein CASSKDRDGKNIQYF.

The rearrangement joins TRBV7-2 to TRBJ2-7; no definite D call. This CDR3 has 16 amino acids. Looked up from germline, CDR1 is SGHTA and CDR2 is FQGNSA. Trimming took 6 bases from V and 0 from J, leaving 18 bases between them. CDR3 sequence (DNA): TGTGCCAGCAGTTTTGGCCCCGACATCTTCTCCTACGAGCAGTACTTC. This translates into CASSFGPDIFSYEQYF.

The chain carries TRBV5-1 and TRBJ1-1; perhaps TRBD1 as D (6 bases). Germline lookup yields CDR1 SGHRS and CDR2 YFSETQ. The CDR3 extends over 14 amino acids. V gave up 4 bases and J gave up 0 bases, with 10 bases separating them. This CDR3 reads CASSADSMNTEAFF. In DNA, the CDR3 is TGCGCCAGCAGCGCGGACAGTATGAACACTGAAGCTTTCTTT.

This clone was recorded a few times. The chain joins TRBV7-3 to TRBJ2-1; 15 bases are a match to TRBD2. CDR1 is SGHTA and CDR2 is FQGTGA in the germline V gene. With 5 bases clipped from V and 7 bases from J, the junction kept 6 bases outside the gene matches. The CDR3 spans 16 residues. The CDR3 coding sequence is TGTGCCAGCAGCCAAGGGACTAGCGGGAGGAGGAATGAGCAGTTCTTC. Its protein is CASSQGTSGRRNEQFF.

CDR3 amino acids: CASSPPAASSPLHF. CDR3 DNA sequence: TGTGCCAGCAGCCCCCCGGCGGCAAGTTCACCCCTCCACTTT. This chain connects TRBV7-9 to TRBJ1-6, with D unclear. The CDR3 has 14 residues. V lost 5 bases to trimming and J lost 9 bases, with 14 bases between them. The germline V gene encodes CDR1 SEHNR and CDR2 FQNEAQ (reference sequence).

This clone was counted a few times. The chain couples TRBV28 to TRBJ1-2; weak D call: TRBD1 (6 bases). Deletions cut 7 bases from V and 2 bases from J, with 14 bases between. Germline CDR1 is MDHEN and CDR2 is SYDVKM. This CDR3 region has 14 residues. The CDR3 region has the DNA TGTGCCAGCATGGGGCGGACAGAAAACTATGGCTACACCTTC. Translating gives CASMGRTENYGYTF.

The chain employs TRBV6-5 and TRBJ2-7; D is possibly TRBD2 (7 bases). Germline V gene lookup returns CDR1 MNHEY and CDR2 SVGAGI. This CDR3 is built from 14 residues. V dropped 6 bases and J dropped 4 bases, with 16 bases sitting between them. CDR3 coding DNA: TGTGCCAGCAGCCCCCGGGGGGCGGGGTACGAGCAGTACTTC. Its translation: CASSPRGAGYEQYF.

The rearrangement uses TRBV7-8 and TRBJ2-1; 12 bases agree with TRBD2. The CDR3 sequence is 12 residues long. Germline V gives CDR1 SGHVS, CDR2 FQNEAQ. Trimming took 5 bases from V and 12 from J; bases not matched to a gene: 2. The CDR3 protein is CASSAGLAGQFF. DNA of the CDR3: TGTGCCAGCAGCGCGGGACTAGCGGGGCAGTTCTTC.

The chain links TRBV30 to TRBJ1-1; TRBD1 is a possible D gene (5 bases). From germline, CDR1 is GTSNPN and CDR2 SVGIG (reference sequence). The CDR3 extends over 13 amino acids. Trimming cost V 3 bases and J 3 bases, with 11 bases left between them. In DNA form, the CDR3 reads TGTGCCTGGAGGAGGACAAGCGACACTGAAGCTTTCTTT. Its protein product is CAWRRTSDTEAFF. The whole variable domain, remainder taken from reference TRBV30 and TRBJ1-1, is SQTIHQWPATLVQPVGSPLSLECTVEGTSNPNLYWYRQAAGRGLQLLFYSVGIGQISSEVPQNLSASRPQDRQFILSSKKLLLSDSGFYLCAWRRTSDTEAFFGQGTRLTVV.

This rearrangement joins TRBV9 to TRBJ1-1; D call uncertain. With 0 bases removed from V and 7 bases from J, the gap between germline ends came to 10 bases. The CDR3 runs 13 residues. Germline CDR1 is SGDLS and CDR2 is YYNGEE. The CDR3 loop is CASSVGGANEAFF. The CDR3 bases are TGTGCCAGCAGCGTAGGTGGAGCCAATGAAGCTTTCTTT. The variable domain in full, with the rest retrieved from reference TRBV9 and TRBJ1-1, is DSGVTQTPKHLITATGQRVTLRCSPRSGDLSVYWYQQSLDQGLQFLIQYYNGEERAKGNILERFSAQQFPDLHSELNLSSLELGDSALYFCASSVGGANEAFFGQGTRLTVV.